This TCR beta chain stems from a study of cytomegalovirus exposure and HLA in healthy donors. Study conclusions and caveats: Associated with HLA alleles at 0.05 false discovery rate in a later analysis were over 15,000 TCR beta sequences.

Amplification used 60 Vbeta primers and 13 Jbeta primers. Assay used: immunoSEQ multiplex PCR; TCRdb lists only in-frame clones, some missing. The data show some 130,000 clones, roughly 82% seen once. As regards this clone: Its antigen is undetermined.

V dropped 5 bases and J dropped 8 bases, with 9 bases sitting between them. Looked up from germline, CDR1 is SGHTA and CDR2 is FQGNSA. The CDR3 spans 12 residues. The sequence was collected from a male donor in good health and CMV-seropositive. Sequencing used PBMCs. This chain connects TRBV7-2 to TRBJ1-4; D is uncertain. CDR3 in amino acids: CASSPGREKLFF. In DNA form, the CDR3 reads TGTGCCAGCAGCCCGGGTCGCGAAAAACTGTTTTTT.